This T cell receptor beta chain was retrieved from a study of cytomegalovirus exposure and HLA in healthy donors. Researchers ran the PCR with 60 Vbeta and 13 Jbeta primers. The data were produced by immunoSEQ multiplex PCR, yet TCRdb's version contains in-frame clones alone and is incomplete. The table has under 150,000 clones, about 73% seen once. The ends were cut back, 3 bases at V and 4 bases at J, with 30 bases in the middle. The CDR3 extends over 20 amino acids. Germline CDR1 SNHLY, CDR2 FYNNEI. This clone qualifies as medium-sized. The source is a woman aged 40 to 50 in good health and CMV-seronegative. The sequenced material came from PBMCs. V gene TRBV2 combines with J gene TRBJ1-2, with D perhaps TRBD1 (6 bases). In DNA form, the CDR3 reads TGTGCCAGCAGTGACCCGGCACAACGAGAGGACAGAGCGGAGATCTATGGCTACACCTTC. Translated: CASSDPAQREDRAEIYGYTF.